A single TCR beta chain is shown here with its context. This sample was taken from a study of blood T cell repertoires in COVID-19. About the study: Specimens from acute and convalescent COVID-19 originated in the United States, Italy and Spain.

Per the original methods: Cell counts per sample came from amplifying reference gene primers. Assay: immunoSEQ multiplex PCR; the TCRdb copy retains only in-frame clones and omits some. The D gene and trimming were derived from the DNA, and the V and J assignments and clone size from that table. Among approximately 190,000 clones listed, about four fifths were seen once. The sequencing input was peripheral blood. This TCR was recovered from a woman aged 60-70 years with COVID-19, enrolled during active disease.

The DNA for the CDR3 is TGTGCCAGCAGCCCCTCCGGGACAGGGAATCAGCCCCAGCATTTT. Translated: CASSPSGTGNQPQHF. The chain has TRBV5-5 and TRBJ1-5, with 9 bases that match TRBD1. The J segment lost 4 bases and the V segment lost 4 bases, leaving 6 bases of the junction unmatched. In germline, CDR1 is SGHKS, CDR2 YYEKEE (reference sequence). The CDR3 covers 15 residues. The whole variable domain, filled in from reference TRBV5-5 and TRBJ1-5, reads DAGVTQSPTHLIKTRGQQVTLRCSPISGHKSVSWYQQVLGQGPQFIFQYYEKEERGRGNFPDRFSARQFPNYSSELNVNALLLGDSALYLCASSPSGTGNQPQHFGDGTRLSIL.